A selection of T cell receptor beta chains follows, all from one sample in a study of beta chain features in type 1 diabetes. Method: immunoSEQ multiplex PCR; TCRdb's copy keeps in-frame clones and lacks some. The sample lists over 500,000 clones, roughly a sixth seen once, with 0.093% in the top ten. The sequencing input was naive CD4+ T cells from blood. The receptors were sampled from a man younger than 35 in good health. Each CDR3 is given with its conserved first and last residue. Fields, in order: J gene, V gene, CDR3 protein.

TRBJ2-7 | TRBV27 | CASSLTRGYEQYF
TRBJ2-7 | TRBV9 | CASSVAAGGIDEQYF
TRBJ1-4 | TRBV4-3 | CASSQVPVATNEKLFF
TRBJ2-3 | TRBV7-9 | CASSLDSTAGNTDTQYF
TRBJ1-1 | TRBV5-1 | CASRFGTVNTEAFF
TRBJ2-3 | TRBV7-9 | CASSLVYITDTQYF
TRBJ2-7 | TRBV18 | CASSRTSGTYEQYF
TRBJ2-1 | TRBV2 | CASRQGAVGEQFF
TRBJ1-6 | TRBV11-2 | CASSLGTAGSPLHF
TRBJ1-6 | TRBV2 | CASSAPGVYNSPLHF
TRBJ2-3 | TRBV9 | CASSLIGTSGGTDTQYF
TRBJ2-3 | TRBV14 | CVSSQWGGTDTQYF
TRBJ2-1 | TRBV5-1 | CASSAGTSGILSLYNEQFF
TRBJ2-7 | TRBV7-9 | CASSLDQGSREQYF
TRBJ2-6 | TRBV6-1 | CASSENRNSGANVLTF
TRBJ2-7 | TRBV5-6 | CASSLGPVGEQYF
TRBJ1-5 | TRBV6-1 | CASSDGTANSNQPQHF
TRBJ1-5 | TRBV4-3 | CASSQDHRGGQPQHF
TRBJ2-1 | TRBV15 | CATSRDKGRGPQFF
TRBJ2-7 | TRBV6-6 | CASSYGSSYQGEQYF
TRBJ2-7 | TRBV5-1 | CASSTGGSYEQYF
TRBJ1-4 | TRBV18 | CASSPQPTGESNEKLFF
TRBJ2-6 | TRBV7-3 | CASSFPGQGFGANVLTF
TRBJ2-7 | TRBV21-1 | CASSKVGQGAYEQYF
TRBJ2-2 | TRBV21-1 | CASSTFAANTGELFF
TRBJ2-1 | TRBV5-1 | CASSLEATGLNEQFF
TRBJ2-4 | TRBV14 | CASSQDGGRGGDIQYF
TRBJ1-1 | TRBV29-1 | CSALRGRNTEAFF
TRBJ1-1 | TRBV28 | CASSLSNLRGAMAEAFF
TRBJ2-7 | TRBV29-1 | CSVEDRGTGNEQYF
TRBJ2-7 | TRBV29-1 | CSARTGGLYEQYF
TRBJ2-1 | TRBV5-1 | CASSLGRLYNEQFF
TRBJ1-2 | TRBV10-3 | CAISGTTNYGYTF
TRBJ1-5 | TRBV25-1 | CASSYGIGNSNQPQHF
TRBJ2-5 | TRBV7-7 | CASSQEGLAGVWNQETQYF
TRBJ1-1 | TRBV18 | CASSPPNRVNTEAFF
TRBJ1-1 | TRBV10-3 | CAISDPGTGTTEAFF
TRBJ2-7 | TRBV11-2 | CASSLFPTGTYEQYF
TRBJ2-6 | TRBV4-2 | CASSQDVGANVLTF
TRBJ1-5 | TRBV7-9 | CASSPQTGANQPQHF
TRBJ2-1 | TRBV4-1 | CASSQDLASSYNEQFF
TRBJ2-3 | TRBV10-3 | CAIRGQPTDTQYF
TRBJ1-5 | TRBV4-2 | CASSQEGQGHNQPQHF
TRBJ2-2 | TRBV30 | CAWKSGPGELFF
TRBJ2-4 | TRBV29-1 | CSVSDRVVSKNIQYF
TRBJ1-1 | TRBV2 | CASSGRGRGYTEAFF
TRBJ2-5 | TRBV12-5 | CASGTRETQYF
TRBJ1-3 | TRBV23-1 | CASSRLGGRSGNTIYF
TRBJ1-3 | TRBV25-1 | CASSDSLRGQGGNTIYF
TRBJ2-5 | TRBV10-2 | CASTTGQEQETQYF
TRBJ1-3 | TRBV25-1 | CASSAPKTGAGNTIYF
TRBJ2-1 | TRBV25-1 | CASSLQVGTGHQEQFF
TRBJ1-5 | TRBV18 | CASSPLRTENQPQHF
TRBJ1-4 | TRBV20-1 | CSATQPEKLFF
TRBJ2-3 | TRBV7-2 | CASSLRSGPSDTQYF
TRBJ2-4 | TRBV6-6 | CASGQTAKNIQYF
TRBJ2-4 | TRBV19 | CASKGLAKNIQYF
TRBJ1-5 | TRBV19 | CASSIVTGNQPQHF
TRBJ2-7 | TRBV25-1 | CASSPLGYTYEQYF
TRBJ2-1 | TRBV6-5 | CASRRTGPYNEQFF